This T cell receptor beta chain was profiled in a study of blood T cell repertoires in COVID-19. Data came from immunoSEQ multiplex PCR; TCRdb stores just in-frame clones and leaves some out. The sample includes fewer than 200,000 clones, about 81% seen only once; the top ten take 7.8%. From germline, CDR1 is LNHDA and CDR2 SQIVND (reference sequence). With V trimmed by 5 bases and J by 3 bases, 10 bases remained unmatched. This CDR3 comprises 16 residues. The source is a woman aged 55-75 years with COVID-19, enrolled during active disease. The specimen sequenced was peripheral blood. The rearrangement links TRBV19 to TRBJ1-2, with 9 positions matching TRBD1. The CDR3 DNA is TGTGCCAGTAGTGACACACGGACAGGGGAACACTATGGCTACACCTTC. Its translation is CASSDTRTGEHYGYTF. The full variable domain, its missing parts supplied by reference TRBV19 and TRBJ1-2, is DGGITQSPKYLFRKEGQNVTLSCEQNLNHDAMYWYRQDPGQGLRLIYYSQIVNDFQKGDIAEGYSVSREKKESFPLTVTSAQKNPTAFYLCASSDTRTGEHYGYTFGSGTRLTVV.